Following are 5 T cell receptor beta chains from one sample sequenced in a study of blood T cells in healthy people across ages. The authors ran a second PCR of roughly 7 to 11 cycles using a sample-barcoded 5' primer and a J-beta primer mix. Each CDR3 protein is one row after TCRdb ran MiXCR on the 5' RACE reads. The table lists 650,000 to 800,000 distinct CDR3 sequences, roughly 44% of them singletons. The sequenced sample was blood. These receptors were obtained from a man aged 55 to 69 in good health.

The chain employs TRBV20-1 and TRBJ2-7, with D possibly matching TRBD1 (6 bases). Germline CDR1 DFQATT, CDR2 SNEGSKA (reference sequence). Trimming removed 2 bases from V and 0 bases from J, with 14 bases in between. CDR3 length equals 15 residues. The CDR3: CSARHTTGSSYEQYF. The CDR3 nucleotides are TGCAGTGCTAGACATACCACAGGGAGCTCCTACGAGCAGTACTTC.

This clonotype was observed at least ten times. This chain links TRBV6-1 with TRBJ2-5; 7 bases match TRBD1. V lost 6 bases, J lost 4 bases, and 5 bases stayed unmatched. The CDR3 has 13 amino acids. CDR1 MNHNS and CDR2 SASEGT come from the germline V gene. This CDR3 is CASRAAGGETQYF. CDR3 sequence (DNA): TGTGCCAGCAGGGCGGCAGGGGGAGAGACCCAGTACTTC.

The chain employs TRBV9 and TRBJ2-5; 14 nucleotides align to TRBD2. The germline gives CDR1 SGDLS, CDR2 YYNGEE. The CDR3 length is 19 residues. V was pared by 4 bases and J by 5 bases, with 16 bases of the junction left unmatched. The CDR3 sequence: CASSPFETSGGAFGETQYF. Written as DNA, the CDR3 is TGTGCCAGCAGCCCCTTCGAGACTAGCGGGGGGGCATTTGGGGAGACCCAGTACTTC.

This sequence joins TRBV6-1 and TRBJ2-3, with a tentative D call TRBD1 (7 bases). Germline CDR1 and CDR2: MNHNS and SASEGT. Between the trimmed V and J ends, which lost 6 bases and 4 bases, there was a span of 26 bases. CDR3 size: 18 residues. The CDR3 spells CASRARRAGGYSADTQYF. The CDR3 nucleotides read TGTGCCAGCAGGGCTAGGAGGGCAGGGGGTTATAGCGCAGATACGCAGTATTTT.

This clonotype has at least ten counts. The CDR3 sequence is CASSRDYTDTQYF. The CDR3 DNA follows: TGTGCCAGCAGCCGGGACTACACAGATACGCAGTATTTT. The V and J genes are TRBV6-2 or TRBV6-3 and TRBJ2-3, with 7 bases that match TRBD2. Germline values: CDR1 MNHEY, CDR2 SVGEGT. V gave up 6 bases and J gave up 2 bases; unmatched junction bases: 2. This CDR3 is 13 amino acids long.